Listed below are T cell receptor beta chains from one sample, sequenced in a study of OX40 agonist ivuxolimab in advanced cancers. Clones were read by immunoSEQ multiplex PCR, and TCRdb kept only the in-frame ones, dropping some. This table has 70,000 or so clones, around 84% appearing once. The source material was CD4+ or CD8+ T cells sorted from blood, sampled in a trial of the OX40 agonist ivuxolimab. The receptors were sampled from an adult with an advanced solid tumor such as melanoma, head and neck, liver or kidney cancer. CDR3s include the opening cysteine and the closing phenylalanine or tryptophan. The order of the fields is D gene, clone size, V gene, J gene, CDR3 protein, CDR3 DNA. A D gene is named only where the DNA matches it firmly. Not every row has a clone size; where given, it reads once, few, many or a size class.

d_gene: -
abundance: -
v_gene: TRBV11-3
j_gene: TRBJ1-5
CDR3aa: CASSYRQENQPQHF
CDR3nt: TGTGCCAGCAGCTACCGACAGGAAAATCAGCCCCAGCATTTT

d_gene: -
abundance: -
v_gene: TRBV11-3
j_gene: TRBJ2-5
CDR3aa: CASSLGSQETQYF
CDR3nt: TGTGCCAGCAGCTTAGGCAGCCAAGAGACCCAGTACTTC

d_gene: -
abundance: -
v_gene: TRBV27
j_gene: TRBJ2-5
CDR3aa: CASRRLSQETQYF
CDR3nt: TGTGCCAGCAGGCGCCTGAGCCAAGAGACCCAGTACTTC

d_gene: -
abundance: -
v_gene: TRBV9
j_gene: TRBJ2-3
CDR3aa: CASSVEVGLADTQYF
CDR3nt: TGTGCCAGCAGCGTAGAGGTGGGCCTTGCAGATACGCAGTATTTT

d_gene: -
abundance: -
v_gene: TRBV18
j_gene: TRBJ2-2
CDR3aa: CASSETGTENTGELFF
CDR3nt: TGTGCCAGCTCGGAAACCGGGACGGAGAACACCGGGGAGCTGTTTTTT

d_gene: TRBD1
abundance: -
v_gene: TRBV9
j_gene: TRBJ2-7
CDR3aa: CASSGDRDRDEQYF
CDR3nt: TGTGCCAGCAGCGGGGACAGGGACAGGGACGAGCAGTACTTC

d_gene: -
abundance: -
v_gene: TRBV10-3
j_gene: TRBJ1-1
CDR3aa: CAISRSGSEAFF
CDR3nt: TGTGCCATCAGTCGTTCAGGGTCTGAAGCTTTCTTT

d_gene: -
abundance: -
v_gene: TRBV25-1
j_gene: TRBJ1-1
CDR3aa: CASSENTEAFF
CDR3nt: TGTGCCAGCAGTGAAAACACTGAAGCTTTCTTT

d_gene: -
abundance: -
v_gene: TRBV15
j_gene: TRBJ2-7
CDR3aa: CATSRDRQYEQYF
CDR3nt: TGTGCCACCAGCAGAGATCGACAGTACGAGCAGTACTTC

d_gene: TRBD2
abundance: once
v_gene: TRBV5-4
j_gene: TRBJ2-1
CDR3aa: CASSPDSGGGYNEQFF
CDR3nt: TGTGCCAGCAGCCCCGACAGCGGGGGGGGTTACAATGAGCAGTTCTTC

d_gene: TRBD1
abundance: -
v_gene: TRBV7-2
j_gene: TRBJ1-2
CDR3aa: CASSLGGTGSLYGYTF
CDR3nt: TGTGCCAGCAGCTTAGGGGGGACAGGAAGCCTCTATGGCTACACCTTC

d_gene: -
abundance: -
v_gene: TRBV4-3
j_gene: TRBJ1-5
CDR3aa: CASSQDVGPQPQHF
CDR3nt: TGCGCCAGCAGCCAGGATGTAGGGCCCCAGCCCCAGCATTTT

d_gene: -
abundance: -
v_gene: TRBV4-2
j_gene: TRBJ1-5
CDR3aa: CASSQDRRPQHF
CDR3nt: TGTGCCAGCAGCCAAGATCGGAGGCCCCAGCATTTT

d_gene: TRBD1
abundance: many
v_gene: TRBV18
j_gene: TRBJ1-4
CDR3aa: CASSPIDRAGEKLFF
CDR3nt: TGTGCCAGCTCACCAATCGACAGGGCGGGTGAAAAACTGTTTTTT

d_gene: -
abundance: -
v_gene: TRBV6-5
j_gene: TRBJ1-1
CDR3aa: CASRPSGGLNTEAFF
CDR3nt: TGTGCCAGCAGACCTTCGGGGGGCTTGAACACTGAAGCTTTCTTT

d_gene: TRBD2
abundance: -
v_gene: TRBV7-2
j_gene: TRBJ2-2
CDR3aa: CASRRTSGSSNTGELFF
CDR3nt: TGTGCCAGCAGGAGGACTAGCGGGTCCTCAAACACCGGGGAGCTGTTTTTT

d_gene: -
abundance: -
v_gene: TRBV19
j_gene: TRBJ1-1
CDR3aa: CASSIDRMNTEAFF
CDR3nt: TGTGCCAGTAGTATAGATCGGATGAACACTGAAGCTTTCTTT

d_gene: -
abundance: -
v_gene: TRBV10-2
j_gene: TRBJ1-1
CDR3aa: CASDNSIGEGRYTEAFF
CDR3nt: TGCGCCAGCGATAACAGTATTGGGGAAGGGAGGTACACTGAAGCTTTCTTT

d_gene: -
abundance: once
v_gene: TRBV4-3
j_gene: TRBJ1-3
CDR3aa: CASSQDTGNTIYF
CDR3nt: TGCGCCAGCAGCCAAGATACTGGAAACACCATATATTTT

d_gene: TRBD2
abundance: -
v_gene: TRBV7-3
j_gene: TRBJ2-1
CDR3aa: CASSFYGTSGIGEQFF
CDR3nt: TGTGCCAGCAGCTTCTACGGGACTAGCGGGATCGGTGAGCAGTTCTTC

d_gene: TRBD1
abundance: -
v_gene: TRBV19
j_gene: TRBJ1-5
CDR3aa: CASNRGPSNQPQHF
CDR3nt: TGTGCCAGTAACAGGGGTCCCTCCAATCAGCCCCAGCATTTT

d_gene: TRBD1
abundance: few
v_gene: TRBV14
j_gene: TRBJ1-1
CDR3aa: CASSPHRGAAEAFF
CDR3nt: TGTGCCAGCAGCCCTCACAGGGGGGCTGCTGAAGCTTTCTTT

d_gene: TRBD1
abundance: -
v_gene: TRBV27
j_gene: TRBJ1-4
CDR3aa: CASSLQGDEKLFF
CDR3nt: TGTGCCAGCAGTTTACAGGGGGATGAAAAACTGTTTTTT

d_gene: -
abundance: -
v_gene: TRBV6-5
j_gene: TRBJ1-4
CDR3aa: CASSFSGGGNEKLFF
CDR3nt: TGTGCCAGCAGTTTTTCTGGGGGGGGTAATGAAAAACTGTTTTTT

d_gene: -
abundance: -
v_gene: TRBV5-8
j_gene: TRBJ1-6
CDR3aa: CASSKDRLSYNSPLHF
CDR3nt: TGTGCCAGCAGCAAAGACAGACTATCCTATAATTCACCCCTCCACTTT

d_gene: TRBD1
abundance: -
v_gene: TRBV6-5
j_gene: TRBJ2-7
CDR3aa: CASTGQAIYEQYF
CDR3nt: TGTGCCAGCACCGGACAGGCTATCTACGAGCAGTACTTC

d_gene: -
abundance: -
v_gene: TRBV7-2
j_gene: TRBJ1-5
CDR3aa: CASSSGGWNQPQHF
CDR3nt: TGTGCCAGCAGCTCGGGAGGGTGGAATCAGCCCCAGCATTTT

d_gene: -
abundance: once
v_gene: TRBV18
j_gene: TRBJ1-4
CDR3aa: CASSRRTRDNEKLFF
CDR3nt: TGTGCCAGCTCGCGGCGGACGAGGGATAATGAAAAACTGTTTTTT

d_gene: -
abundance: once
v_gene: TRBV18
j_gene: TRBJ1-2
CDR3aa: CASALNPSFYGYTF
CDR3nt: TGTGCCAGCGCCCTTAATCCCTCATTCTATGGCTACACCTTC

d_gene: TRBD1
abundance: -
v_gene: TRBV18
j_gene: TRBJ1-1
CDR3aa: CASSWTGYGNTEAFF
CDR3nt: TGTGCCAGCTCCTGGACAGGCTACGGGAACACTGAAGCTTTCTTT

d_gene: -
abundance: -
v_gene: TRBV6-5
j_gene: TRBJ1-3
CDR3aa: CASSYSSDSGNTIYF
CDR3nt: TGTGCCAGCAGTTACTCGAGCGACTCTGGAAACACCATATATTTT

d_gene: TRBD2
abundance: -
v_gene: TRBV7-3
j_gene: TRBJ2-3
CDR3aa: CASSLRGAGGTDTQYF
CDR3nt: TGTGCCAGCAGCTTAAGAGGGGCGGGGGGCACAGATACGCAGTATTTT

d_gene: -
abundance: -
v_gene: TRBV15
j_gene: TRBJ1-2
CDR3aa: CATSRDRQGYGYTF
CDR3nt: TGTGCCACCAGCAGAGATCGCCAGGGGTATGGCTACACCTTC

d_gene: TRBD2
abundance: -
v_gene: TRBV25-1
j_gene: TRBJ2-3
CDR3aa: CASSEYTASGGITDTQYF
CDR3nt: TGTGCCAGCAGTGAATATACGGCTAGCGGGGGGATCACAGATACGCAGTATTTT